This T cell receptor beta chain came from a study of cytomegalovirus exposure and HLA in healthy donors. Whole-study findings and limits: The study recorded fewer than 200 TCR beta chains that were cytomegalovirus-associated. In vitro confirmation showed a few CMV-associated chains to be CMV antigen specific.

CDR1 is SGHRS and CDR2 is YFSETQ in the germline V gene. The CDR3 covers 13 residues. V was pared by 5 bases and J by 2 bases, with 5 bases between. Turning to this clone: Its cognate antigen is unknown.

The primer mix had 60 Vbeta and 13 Jbeta primers. Profiled with immunoSEQ multiplex PCR; TCRdb holds only in-frame clones, not every one. Among approximately 150,000 clones listed, approximately 84% were seen once. The sample comprised PBMCs. This sequence joins TRBV5-1 and TRBJ1-6; no firm D call. The origin of this receptor is a woman aged 40 to 49 in good health and CMV-seronegative. In DNA form, the CDR3 reads TGCGCCAGCAGTCTCGCCTATAATTCACCCCTCCACTTT. This translates into CASSLAYNSPLHF.